These 24 T cell receptor beta chains share one sample of origin, sequenced in a study of blood T cell repertoires in COVID-19. The repertoire was sequenced with immunoSEQ multiplex PCR; TCRdb's copy has only in-frame clones and lacks some. Of around 320,000 clones listed, approximately 85% were seen once; the top ten hold just over 7%. What was sequenced was peripheral blood. All receptors derive from a human donor in a cohort sampled during active COVID-19.

The chain has TRBV2 and TRBJ1-2; the match to TRBD1 covers 7 bases. Looked up from germline, CDR1 is SNHLY and CDR2 is FYNNEI. The CDR3 runs 13 residues. V was clipped by 7 bases and J by 5 bases; unmatched bases: 7. The CDR3 region has the DNA TGTGCCAGCAACCCAGGGGGAGGTTATGGCTACACCTTC. It translates to CASNPGGGYGYTF.

The V call is TRBV11-2, the J call TRBJ2-1, with unresolved D. The CDR3 length is 11 residues. Germline CDR1 SGHAT, CDR2 FQNNGV. The V and J ends lost 2 bases and 8 bases respectively, with 4 bases between them. CDR3 DNA sequence: TGTGCCAGCAGCTTACTGTATGAGCAGTTCTTC. This sequence encodes CASSLLYEQFF.

This clone was seen more than once but under ten times. This chain links TRBV24-1 with TRBJ1-5; 9 bases line up with TRBD1. In germline, CDR1 is KGHDR, CDR2 SFDVKD. The junction had 2 bases not matched to a gene; V was cut back by 4 bases and J by 2 bases. This CDR3 region has 15 residues. CDR3 sequence: CATSEQGAGNQPQHF. CDR3 coding DNA: TGTGCCACCAGTGAACAGGGGGCTGGCAATCAGCCCCAGCATTTT.

The rearrangement links TRBV28 to TRBJ1-1; no clear D gene. The CDR3 spans 12 residues. Germline assignment: CDR1 MDHEN and CDR2 SYDVKM. Trimming took off 2 bases at V and 4 bases at J, with 5 bases between the two ends. The CDR3 DNA reads TGTGCCAGCAGTTTACGGGGCACTGAAGCTTTCTTT. Protein product: CASSLRGTEAFF.

The V and J genes are TRBV9 and TRBJ1-2; D is perhaps TRBD1 (6 bases). The CDR3 loop spans 13 amino acids. V lost 4 bases, J lost 7 bases, and 14 bases lay in between. The germline CDR1 and CDR2 sequences are SGDLS and YYNGEE. The CDR3 bases are TGTGCCAGCAGCTACCAGACAGGTGGTGGCTACACCTTC. Amino acid sequence: CASSYQTGGGYTF.

This clone has only one observation. The same CDR3 is also encoded by other DNA sequences in this sample. The gene calls are TRBV27 and TRBJ2-2, with 7 bases lining up with TRBD2. V lost 3 bases and J lost 0; bases outside the gene matches: 1. The CDR3 spans 15 residues. Germline V CDR1 and CDR2: MNHEY, SMNVEV (reference sequence). The CDR3 DNA sequence: TGTGCCAGCAGTTTCGGGACTACGAACACCGGGGAGCTGTTTTTT. It encodes CASSFGTTNTGELFF.

The chain employs TRBV6-6 and TRBJ1-2; D not resolved. Germline CDR1 is MNHNY and CDR2 is SVGAGI (reference sequence). V lost 5 bases, J lost 5 bases, and 12 bases lay in between. The CDR3 runs to 13 residues. The CDR3 DNA reads TGTGCCAGCAGTCAGCGTGGAGGGTATGGCTACACCTTC. This codes for CASSQRGGYGYTF.

There are a few counts of this clone. This chain joins TRBV7-3 and TRBJ2-1; 7 bases fit TRBD1. J gave up 4 bases and V 5 bases, and 11 bases lay outside the gene matches. The CDR3 is made up of 16 amino acids. The V gene's germline CDR1 is SGHTA and CDR2 FQGTGA. CDR3 sequence (DNA): TGTGCCAGCAGCCTCTACTCAGGGGGTTTTTACAATGAGCAGTTCTTC. This gives the protein CASSLYSGGFYNEQFF.

This chain uses TRBV20-1 with TRBJ1-1; D gene uncertain. This CDR3 is built from 11 residues. The germline V gene encodes CDR1 DFQATT and CDR2 SNEGSKA (reference sequence). As DNA, the CDR3 is TGCAGCACCGCGGGGATTACTGAAGCTTTCTTT. Translated: CSTAGITEAFF.

CDR3 DNA: TGTGCCACCAGTGATTTGGAGGCAGGGGGGGAGACCCAGTACTTC. The encoded protein is CATSDLEAGGETQYF. The V gene is TRBV24-1, the J gene TRBJ2-5; perhaps TRBD1 as D (7 bases). Germline CDR1 is KGHDR and CDR2 is SFDVKD. This CDR3 spans 15 amino acids. V lost 0 bases, J lost 5 bases, and 12 bases lay in between.

The chain joins TRBV19 to TRBJ1-4; D ambiguous. The CDR3 length is 15 residues. Deletions cut 1 base from V and 5 bases from J, with 11 bases between. Germline CDR1 reads LNHDA; CDR2 reads SQIVND (reference sequence). In DNA, the CDR3 is TGTGCCAGTAGTATAGTTGGAGTAGGAAATGAAAAACTGTTTTTT. Protein product: CASSIVGVGNEKLFF.

The chain employs TRBV7-8 and TRBJ2-5; D gene unclear. The CDR3 contains 13 residues. Per the germline V gene, CDR1 is SGHVS and CDR2 is FQNEAQ. V lost 5 bases and J 9 bases, leaving 16 bases between the germline ends. The CDR3 sequence is CASSPLGSVAQYF. Written as DNA, the CDR3 is TGTGCCAGCAGCCCCCTGGGCTCGGTGGCCCAGTACTTC.

The rearrangement uses TRBV12-5 and TRBJ2-2, with a weak D call TRBD2 (6 bases). This CDR3 is 15 amino acids long. CDR1 is LGHNT, CDR2 FRNRAP, per germline. V was clipped by 0 bases and J by 3 bases, with 8 bases between them. CDR3 in DNA: TGTGCTAGTGGTTTGGTTGGAGGGTACACCGGGGAGCTGTTTTTT. It specifies CASGLVGGYTGELFF.

The gene calls are TRBV5-1 and TRBJ1-2; tentative D call: TRBD1 (6 bases). CDR3 length: 17 amino acids. CDR1 and CDR2 from the germline V gene are SGHRS and YFSETQ. Trimming removed 0 bases at V and 4 bases at J, with 19 bases between. The CDR3 DNA reads TGCGCCAGCAGCTTGGTACAGGGTGAGGGGCACGGCTATGGCTACACCTTC. It translates to CASSLVQGEGHGYGYTF.

The chain employs TRBV28 and TRBJ2-3; 8 nucleotides align to TRBD1. Germline V gene lookup returns CDR1 MDHEN and CDR2 SYDVKM. The junction had 10 bases not matched to a gene; V was cut back by 4 bases and J by 10 bases. The CDR3 contains 14 residues. CDR3 sequence: CASSSPDRAFPQYF. The CDR3 bases are TGTGCCAGCAGTTCCCCGGACAGGGCTTTCCCGCAGTATTTT.

V gene TRBV12-5 combines with J gene TRBJ1-2; D ambiguous. V gave up 6 bases and J gave up 13 bases, with 12 bases separating them. Per germline, CDR1 LGHNT and CDR2 FRNRAP. This CDR3 region has 10 residues. CDR3 residues: CASGGPSLTF. Written as DNA, the CDR3 is TGTGCTAGTGGCGGTCCCTCTCTCACCTTC. The variable domain in full, with the rest retrieved from reference TRBV12-5 and TRBJ1-2, is DARVTQTPRHKVTEMGQEVTMRCQPILGHNTVFWYRQTMMQGLELLAYFRNRAPLDDSGMPKDRFSAEMPDATLATLKIQPSEPRDSAVYFCASGGPSLTFGSGTRLTVV.

The V and J genes are TRBV19 and TRBJ2-3, with TRBD2 identical over 10 bases. Germline V gene data show CDR1 as LNHDA and CDR2 as SQIVND (reference sequence). V lost 3 bases and J lost 4; bases outside the gene matches: 7. The length of the CDR3 is 16 residues. Here the CDR3 reads CASSIGTSVLADTQYF. The CDR3 DNA reads TGTGCCAGTAGTATTGGGACTAGCGTATTGGCAGATACGCAGTATTTT.

This clone has just one count. The genes are TRBV9 and TRBJ1-2; D gene unclear. Trimming took off 3 bases at V and 4 bases at J, with 16 bases between the two ends. Per germline, CDR1 SGDLS and CDR2 YYNGEE. The CDR3 contains 15 residues. CDR3 nucleotide sequence: TGTGCCAGCAGCGAATTCGGCGGAGGAGCCTATGGCTACACCTTC. Protein sequence: CASSEFGGGAYGYTF.

The chain recombines TRBV6-1 with TRBJ2-7; D might be TRBD2 (6 bases). Germline CDR1 is MNHNS and CDR2 is SASEGT. The V gene lost 0 bases and the J gene lost 3 bases, with 18 bases spanning the gap. This CDR3 has 17 residues. The CDR3 loop is CASSEAWSSGFHYEQYF. In nucleotides, the CDR3 is TGTGCCAGCAGTGAAGCGTGGTCGAGCGGGTTTCACTACGAGCAGTACTTC.

The chain combines TRBV6-2 or TRBV6-3 with TRBJ2-7; 7 bases fit TRBD1. V lost 4 bases to trimming and J lost 0 bases; unmatched junction nucleotides: 6. Germline CDR1 is MNHEY and CDR2 is SVGEGT. The CDR3 loop spans 15 amino acids. This CDR3 is CASSSHRGSSYEQYF. The CDR3 nucleotides are TGTGCCAGCAGTTCCCACAGGGGAAGCTCCTACGAGCAGTACTTC.

The chain recombines TRBV15 with TRBJ2-6, with TRBD1 matching over 10 bases. Germline V gene data show CDR1 as LNHNV and CDR2 as YYDKDF (reference sequence). The V gene end was trimmed by 2 bases and the J gene end by 2 bases; junction bases not matched to a gene: 3. CDR3 length: 17 residues. The CDR3 reads CATSRMTGGPGANVLTF. The DNA for the CDR3 is TGTGCCACCAGCAGAATGACAGGGGGCCCTGGGGCCAACGTCCTGACTTTC.

The chain uses TRBV14 and TRBJ1-2; 9 bases align to TRBD1. The trim removed 4 bases at V and 3 bases at J, leaving 9 bases unmatched. This CDR3 is 16 amino acids long. The germline V gene encodes CDR1 SGHDN and CDR2 FVKESK. Here the CDR3 DNA reads TGTGCCAGCAGCCGAGTTCGGACAGGGGATGACTATGGCTACACCTTC. This encodes CASSRVRTGDDYGYTF. The full variable domain, with the rest looked up from reference TRBV14 and TRBJ1-2, is EAGVTQFPSHSVIEKGQTVTLRCDPISGHDNLYWYRRVMGKEIKFLLHFVKESKQDESGMPNNRFLAERTGGTYSTLKVQPAELEDSGVYFCASSRVRTGDDYGYTFGSGTRLTVV.

This clone was observed a single time. The chain joins TRBV9 to TRBJ2-7; D perhaps matches TRBD1 (6 bases). CDR3 length: 15 amino acids. Trimming pared 0 bases from V and 5 bases from J, leaving 15 bases between. Germline V CDR1 and CDR2: SGDLS, YYNGEE. The CDR3, as DNA: TGTGCCAGCAGCGTAGAGTACAGGGCTCCCAACGAGCAGTACTTC. It specifies CASSVEYRAPNEQYF.

The V gene is TRBV6-5, the J gene TRBJ1-5; tentative D call: TRBD1 (6 bases). Germline lookup yields CDR1 MNHEY and CDR2 SVGAGI. V was trimmed by 6 bases and J by 4 bases, leaving 13 bases between them. The length of the CDR3 is 14 residues. In DNA, the CDR3 is TGTGCCAGCAGGGGGACACTCGCAAATCAGCCCCAGCATTTT. Its translation: CASRGTLANQPQHF.